This T cell receptor beta chain was recovered during a study of T-cell reconstitution after alpha-beta-depleted transplantation in children. For TCRbeta, the library was prepared with unique molecular identifiers. TCRdb re-derived calls from the PCR reads in MiXCR, one entry per CDR3 protein. The sample lists 500,000 or so distinct CDR3 sequences, approximately 32% seen once, with under 3% in the top ten. This clonotype was observed a few times. Germline assignment: CDR1 DFQATT and CDR2 SNEGSKA (reference sequence). The CDR3 loop spans 12 amino acids. This rearrangement joins TRBV20-1 to TRBJ2-1; D perhaps matches TRBD2 (7 bases). The TCR comes from a human donor who donated a stem cell graft to a child with aplastic anemia. The sequencing used PBMCs from the stem cell graft donor, collected from the stem cell graft. CDR3 sequence (DNA): TGCAGCGGGGGGCTGGGATCCAATGAGCAGTTCTTC. Translating it yields CSGGLGSNEQFF.